This T cell receptor (beta chain) is drawn from a study of shared clonotypes between healthy human individuals. Looking at the study overall: The study enrolled two women and a few men aged 18 to 49. General study findings and limits: When compared with the clonotypes that were shared by all four sorted-subset donors, the non-shared clonotypes turned out to have lower generation probabilities. Exclusively blood specimens were collected; tissue repertoires likely differ.

This clone appeared once. What it recognizes is unknown. Germline loops: CDR1 SGHVS, CDR2 FNYEAQ. J was trimmed by 1 base and V by 5 bases; bases with no gene match: 7. This CDR3 region has 15 residues. Data came from immunoSEQ multiplex PCR; TCRdb stores just in-frame clones and leaves some out. The sample contains millions of clones, 93% of which appear only once. Naivety among CD8 cells was defined by CD45RO negativity and positive CCR7 selection, thereby excluding terminally differentiated effector memory CD45RA+ cells. Participating donors were healthy, HIV-negative adults free of recent acute infections or vaccinations.

The specimen was naive CD8+ T cells from PBMCs. The V call is TRBV7-6, the J call TRBJ1-1; the match to TRBD1 covers 7 bases. This sequence originates from a man aged 18 to 35 in good health. Some clones in this sample may be carry-over from other donors' samples. CDR3 sequence reads: CASSPDRDPNTEAFF. CDR3 DNA sequence: TGTGCCAGCAGCCCCGACAGGGACCCGAACACTGAAGCTTTCTTT.